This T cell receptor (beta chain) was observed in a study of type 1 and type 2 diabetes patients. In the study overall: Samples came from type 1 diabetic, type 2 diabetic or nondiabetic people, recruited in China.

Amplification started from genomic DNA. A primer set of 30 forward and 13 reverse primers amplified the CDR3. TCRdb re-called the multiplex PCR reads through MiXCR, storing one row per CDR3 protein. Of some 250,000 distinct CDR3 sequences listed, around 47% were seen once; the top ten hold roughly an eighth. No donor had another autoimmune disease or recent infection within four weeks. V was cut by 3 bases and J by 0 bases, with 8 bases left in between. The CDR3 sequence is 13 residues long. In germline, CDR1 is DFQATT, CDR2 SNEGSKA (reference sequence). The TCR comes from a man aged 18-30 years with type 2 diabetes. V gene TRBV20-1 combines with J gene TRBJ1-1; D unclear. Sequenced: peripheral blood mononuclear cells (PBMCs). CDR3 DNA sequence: TGCAGTGCTAGTGAGACGGTGAACACTGAAGCTTTCTTT. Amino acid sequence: CSASETVNTEAFF.